Presented here are 13 T cell receptor beta chains from one specimen sequenced in a study of identical twins. TCRdb used MiXCR to reprocess the 5' RACE reads, holding one entry per CDR3 protein. The sample includes approximately 590,000 distinct CDR3 sequences, roughly 9.9% of them seen just once. The data were also submitted as part of a second study, on yellow fever vaccine responses in identical twins.

The sequenced sample was PBMCs. The receptors derive from a woman between 18 and 29 years old in good health.

This clonotype has only a few counts. The rearrangement links TRBV2 to TRBJ2-1, with TRBD2 identical over 8 bases. There are 12 residues in the CDR3. V lost 5 bases, J lost 7 bases, and 1 base stayed unmatched. CDR1 is SNHLY and CDR2 is FYNNEI in the germline V gene. The CDR3 nucleotides read TGTGCCAGCAGTATAGCGGGAAATGAGCAGTTCTTC. Its translation is CASSIAGNEQFF.

The chain employs TRBV5-1 and TRBJ2-3, with 9 bases fitting TRBD2. The CDR3 contains 16 residues. Per the germline V gene, CDR1 is SGHRS and CDR2 is YFSETQ. Trimming removed 0 bases from V and 2 bases from J; junction bases left unmatched: 4. CDR3 in DNA: TGCGCCAGCAGCTTGGAGCTAGCGGGGAACACAGATACGCAGTATTTT. As protein: CASSLELAGNTDTQYF.

The chain recombines TRBV19 with TRBJ2-1, with 9 bases identical to TRBD1. V lost 11 bases, J lost 12 bases, and 8 bases stayed unmatched. The CDR3 is made up of 11 amino acids. Looked up from germline, CDR1 is LNHDA and CDR2 is SQIVND (reference sequence). CDR3 region: CAARDRDRQFF. CDR3 coding DNA: TGTGCCGCCCGGGACAGGGACAGGCAGTTCTTC.

The chain recombines TRBV9 with TRBJ1-4; weak D call: TRBD1 (6 bases). CDR1 SGDLS and CDR2 YYNGEE come from the germline V gene. The CDR3 contains 14 residues. V shed 4 bases and J shed 7 bases, with 14 bases lying between them. This CDR3 is CASSQQGGREKLFF. The CDR3 nucleotides are TGTGCCAGCAGCCAACAGGGCGGACGTGAAAAACTGTTTTTT.

This clonotype has just a few counts. The chain couples TRBV12-3 or TRBV12-4 to TRBJ2-7; D is unresolved. CDR3 length: 14 amino acids. Trimming removed 1 base at V and 3 bases at J, with 10 bases between. The CDR3 coding sequence is TGTGCCAGCAGTTTAGGGGCACTAAGCTACGAGCAGTACTTC. This translates into CASSLGALSYEQYF.

In this sample, this clonotype turned up a few times. The chain uses TRBV3-1 and TRBJ2-7; TRBD1 is a possible D gene (5 bases). The V end was cut by 3 bases, the J end by 6 bases, with 21 bases between. The CDR3 length is 16 residues. CDR1 is LGHDT, CDR2 YNNKEL, per germline (reference sequence). CDR3 loop: CASSHTTARVLVEQYF. The CDR3 DNA reads TGTGCCAGCAGCCACACGACGGCCAGGGTACTGGTCGAGCAGTACTTC.

This chain uses TRBV20-1 with TRBJ2-7; 8 bases map to TRBD2. The CDR3 totals 15 residues. The germline gives CDR1 DFQATT, CDR2 SNEGSKA (reference sequence). V dropped 4 bases and J dropped 0; count of bases not matched to a gene: 8. The CDR3 sequence is CSATDFGGDSYEQYF. CDR3 DNA sequence: TGCAGTGCTACCGATTTCGGGGGGGACTCCTACGAGCAGTACTTC.

V is TRBV20-1 and J is TRBJ2-1; D remains ambiguous. In germline, CDR1 is DFQATT, CDR2 SNEGSKA (reference sequence). Trimming shortened V by 0 bases and J by 5 bases, and 11 bases separated the two germline ends. The CDR3 runs to 14 residues. CDR3 bases: TGCAGTGCTAGAGAATTATGGGTAGACAATGAGCAGTTCTTC. As protein: CSARELWVDNEQFF.

This clonotype occurred many times. The chain has TRBV4-2 and TRBJ2-6; maybe TRBD2 (5 bases). The germline CDR1 and CDR2 sequences are LGHNA and YNFKEQ. The CDR3 has 17 amino acids. V lost 0 bases and J lost 0, with 9 bases in between. The chain's CDR3 is CASSQDGEFSGANVLTF. The CDR3 DNA is TGTGCCAGCAGCCAAGATGGGGAGTTCTCTGGGGCCAACGTCCTGACTTTC.

This clonotype showed up many times. The chain joins TRBV6-2 or TRBV6-3 to TRBJ2-7; tentatively, D is TRBD2 (5 bases). Germline V lookup: CDR1 MNHEY, CDR2 SVGEGT. The ends were cut back, 4 bases at V and 6 bases at J, with 10 bases in the middle. The CDR3 spans 12 residues. The DNA of the CDR3 is TGTGCCAGCAGTTCAGAGGGAATCGAGCAGTACTTC. It specifies CASSSEGIEQYF.

The table lists this clonotype with many counts. For the CDR3, the DNA is TGTGCCATCAGGACTAGTACGACAGATACGCAGTATTTT. As protein: CAIRTSTTDTQYF. V is TRBV10-3 and J is TRBJ2-3; the D gene is possibly TRBD2 (6 bases). CDR1 is ENHRY and CDR2 is SYGVKD in the germline V gene. Trimming took 6 bases from V and 3 from J, leaving 10 bases between them. The CDR3 spans 13 residues.

This clonotype has only a few counts. J is TRBJ2-5 and V is TRBV6-1; no definite D call. CDR3 length: 15 amino acids. Between the trimmed V and J ends, which lost 5 bases and 2 bases, there was a span of 15 bases. Germline V gives CDR1 MNHNS, CDR2 SASEGT. The CDR3 coding sequence is TGTGCCAGCAGTAGTGGGCTGCTTGGGCAAGAGACCCAGTACTTC. It yields the protein CASSSGLLGQETQYF.

This clonotype has a count of ten or more. This rearrangement joins TRBV4-1 to TRBJ2-3; 8 positions match TRBD2. The CDR3 spans 16 residues. Per germline, CDR1 MGHRA and CDR2 YSYEKL. Germline trimming cut 4 bases from V and 1 base from J; bases unmatched to any gene: 7. Here the CDR3 reads CASSPVRAGGTDTQYF. In nucleotides, the CDR3 is TGCGCCAGCAGCCCAGTAAGAGCGGGAGGCACAGATACGCAGTATTTT.